This T cell receptor beta chain comes out of a study of shared clonotypes between healthy human individuals. Division of CD4+ cells produced a CD45RA+ naive subset and a CD45RA-negative memory subset. Germline loops: CDR1 MDHEN, CDR2 SYDVKM. V lost 2 bases to trimming and J lost 0 bases, with 11 bases between them. This CDR3 region has 15 residues. Assay used: immunoSEQ multiplex PCR; TCRdb lists only in-frame clones, some missing. The repertoire has hundreds of thousands of clones, around 67% of them found once; the top ten carry 1.7%. The gene calls are TRBV28 and TRBJ2-7, with D hard to call. The sequence was obtained from a young woman in good health. Sequenced: memory CD4+ T cells sorted from blood. Subset described: CD45RA-negative fraction. The CDR3 here is CASSLGAVSSYEQYF. The CDR3 bases are TGTGCCAGCAGTTTAGGCGCGGTGAGCTCCTACGAGCAGTACTTC.